This T cell receptor (beta chain) was identified in a study of shared clonotypes between healthy human individuals. Study findings and constraints: Despite large depth, sorted-subset datasets appeared incompletely sequenced. Measured sharing among donors was expected to vary with sequencing depth. With few donors, the genetic and exposure-history diversity represented was limited.

Profiled with immunoSEQ multiplex PCR; TCRdb holds only in-frame clones, not every one. The table shows some 1,100,000 clones, with about four fifths occurring only once. The CDR3 is made up of 16 amino acids. Germline lookup yields CDR1 KGHSH and CDR2 LQKENI. Trimming at V came to 4 bases and at J to 0 bases, leaving 8 bases not matched to a gene. All donors qualified as healthy HIV-negative adults and had experienced no recent acute infections or vaccinations. In the case of this clone: Antigen unknown.

V and J are TRBV18 and TRBJ2-7; 8 bases match TRBD1. The clonotype was recovered from a man between 18 and 35 years old in good health. Some clones in this sample may be carry-over from other donors' samples. Sequenced material: memory CD4+ T cells from PBMCs. Subset noted: CD45RA-negative fraction. This CDR3 reads CASSQPGQAISYEQYF. The CDR3 DNA reads TGTGCCAGCTCACAGCCGGGACAGGCGATCTCCTACGAGCAGTACTTC.